These 12 T cell receptor beta chains originate from one sample sequenced in a study of cytomegalovirus exposure and HLA in healthy donors. Clones were read by immunoSEQ multiplex PCR, and TCRdb kept only the in-frame ones, dropping some. Found here are approximately 200,000 clones, 80% to 85% of them singletons; the top ten hold over 0.95%. Sequencing was done on a sample of PBMCs. The receptors were sampled from a woman in her 30s in good health and CMV-seronegative.

The chain employs TRBV19 and TRBJ1-4; D is unresolved. CDR1 LNHDA and CDR2 SQIVND come from the germline V gene (reference sequence). Trimming removed 7 bases from V and 8 bases from J, with 17 bases in between. The CDR3 is 14 residues long. The CDR3 spells CASMGMRAAEKLFF. The CDR3 region has the DNA TGTGCCAGTATGGGGATGAGGGCGGCGGAAAAACTGTTTTTT.

This clone appeared a few times. The rearrangement joins TRBV6-5 to TRBJ1-6; a weak D match, TRBD1 (5 bases). This CDR3 is 12 amino acids long. The germline CDR1 and CDR2 sequences are MNHEY and SVGAGI. V was shortened by 6 bases and J by 8 bases, with 8 bases between the two germline ends. CDR3 coding DNA: TGTGCCAGCAGAGACAGCGATTCACCCCTCCACTTT. Translation gives CASRDSDSPLHF.

This chain uses TRBV19 with TRBJ2-7, with 9 bases matching TRBD1. The germline CDR1 and CDR2 sequences are LNHDA and SQIVND (reference sequence). This CDR3 contains 15 residues. Trimming took 3 bases from V and 1 from J; bases not matched to a gene: 4. The CDR3 spells CASSMMGQGSYEQYF. Here the CDR3 DNA reads TGTGCCAGTAGTATGATGGGACAGGGTTCCTACGAGCAGTACTTC.

V gene TRBV7-9 combines with J gene TRBJ1-4; 11 bases are shared with TRBD1. V shed 1 base, J shed 0 bases, and the junction held 4 bases outside the gene matches. Looked up from germline, CDR1 is SEHNR and CDR2 is FQNEAQ (reference sequence). There are 18 residues in the CDR3. CDR3 sequence (DNA): TGTGCCAGCAGCTTAGGATGGGACAGGGGGGCAACTAATGAAAAACTGTTTTTT. Amino acids: CASSLGWDRGATNEKLFF.

This clone was recorded a few times. The chain links TRBV5-1 to TRBJ2-7; 8 bases align to TRBD2. Trimming removed 3 bases from V and 4 bases from J; junction bases left unmatched: 6. The CDR3 consists of 14 residues. Germline CDR1 is SGHRS and CDR2 is YFSETQ. Here the CDR3 reads CASSSKRELYEQYF. CDR3 DNA: TGCGCCAGCAGCTCTAAGCGGGAGCTGTACGAGCAGTACTTC.

This clone occurred a few times. This chain connects TRBV6-1 to TRBJ1-2, with 11 nucleotides matching TRBD1. Germline V gene data show CDR1 as MNHNS and CDR2 as SASEGT. There are 14 residues in the CDR3. V trimming: 6 bases; J trimming: 4 bases; junction bases outside the gene matches: 4. CDR3 DNA sequence: TGTGCCAGCAGACGGGACAGGGGGAGCTATGGCTACACCTTC. Translation gives CASRRDRGSYGYTF.

The chain employs TRBV18 and TRBJ2-4, with 7 bases lining up with TRBD1. Germline V gene data show CDR1 as KGHSH and CDR2 as LQKENI. This CDR3 spans 17 amino acids. V gave up 0 bases and J gave up 0 bases; unmatched junction bases: 5. CDR3 nucleotide sequence: TGTGCCAGCTCACCACCAAGACAGGGTTTAGCCAAAAACATTCAGTACTTC. Translating it yields CASSPPRQGLAKNIQYF.

The chain couples TRBV14 to TRBJ2-3; TRBD2 matches at 9 bases. V gave up 2 bases and J gave up 5 bases; unmatched junction bases: 5. The CDR3 runs 15 residues. CDR1 and CDR2 (germline): SGHDN, FVKESK. The CDR3: CASSQWLAGLDTQYF. Here the CDR3 DNA reads TGTGCCAGCAGCCAATGGCTAGCGGGATTAGATACGCAGTATTTT. The entire variable domain, with the rest obtained from reference TRBV14 and TRBJ2-3, is as follows: EAGVTQFPSHSVIEKGQTVTLRCDPISGHDNLYWYRRVMGKEIKFLLHFVKESKQDESGMPNNRFLAERTGGTYSTLKVQPAELEDSGVYFCASSQWLAGLDTQYFGPGTRLTVL.

The rearrangement uses TRBV6-5 and TRBJ1-1; 8 positions match TRBD1. The CDR3 contains 14 residues. Germline trimming cut 6 bases from V and 1 base from J; bases unmatched to any gene: 4. The germline gives CDR1 MNHEY, CDR2 SVGAGI. CDR3: CASRWTGRNTEAFF. CDR3 nucleotides: TGTGCCAGCAGATGGACAGGGAGGAACACTGAAGCTTTCTTT.

This clone was seen only once. The chain uses TRBV6-6 and TRBJ2-1; no reliable D call. The CDR3 contains 12 residues. V was shortened by 3 bases and J by 7 bases, with 7 bases between the two germline ends. Germline V lookup: CDR1 MNHNY, CDR2 SVGAGI (reference sequence). DNA for the CDR3: TGTGCCAGCAGTTATACCCGGAATGAGCAGTTCTTC. Its translation: CASSYTRNEQFF.

The chain links TRBV6-1 to TRBJ2-5, with a weak D call TRBD2 (5 bases). CDR1 MNHNS and CDR2 SASEGT come from the germline V gene. The CDR3 runs to 11 residues. Trimming took 8 bases from V and 7 from J, leaving 11 bases between them. The CDR3 spells CASFLGGTQYF. In DNA, the CDR3 is TGTGCCAGCTTTTTAGGAGGGACCCAGTACTTC.

V and J are TRBV5-1 and TRBJ2-5; maybe TRBD2 (7 bases). The CDR3 is made up of 16 amino acids. The germline gives CDR1 SGHRS, CDR2 YFSETQ. V was pared by 4 bases and J by 4 bases, with 20 bases between. This CDR3 reads CASSPPQGRGVETQYF. In nucleotides, the CDR3 is TGCGCCAGCAGCCCCCCCCAGGGGAGGGGGGTAGAGACCCAGTACTTC.